This TCR beta chain comes out of a study of blood T cell repertoires in COVID-19. Study overall: Italy, Spain and the United States were the sources of the convalescent and acute COVID-19 samples. Nucleic acid was either cDNA or gDNA, and it came from T cells, B-cell-depleted T cells, or PBMCs.

Per the original data handling: Amplification of reference gene primers was used by the study to estimate nucleated cell counts. Data came from immunoSEQ multiplex PCR; TCRdb stores just in-frame clones and leaves some out. V and J calls and clone size are copied from that table; D and trimming were computed from the DNA. The table includes 200,000 to 250,000 clones, roughly 80% detected once. Trimming pared 0 bases from V and 4 bases from J, leaving 6 bases between. Germline CDR1 WNHNN, CDR2 SYGVQD (reference sequence). CDR3 length: 13 amino acids. This receptor was obtained from a woman of 80 years or more with acute or convalescent COVID-19. The chain links TRBV10-1 to TRBJ1-1; D is uncertain. Sequenced material: peripheral blood. DNA of the CDR3: TGCGCCAGCAGTGAGTCAGGGAGCACTGAAGCTTTCTTT. Its protein product is CASSESGSTEAFF.